This T cell receptor beta chain is drawn from a study of blood T cell repertoires in COVID-19. Study-level information: T cells, B-cell-depleted T cells, or PBMCs supplied cDNA or gDNA.

Per germline, CDR1 MNHNY and CDR2 SVGAGI (reference sequence). CDR3 length: 14 residues. V gave up 6 bases and J gave up 2 bases; unmatched junction bases: 5. Original processing methods: For nucleated cells, counts were estimated from reference gene primer amplification. Profiled with immunoSEQ multiplex PCR; TCRdb holds only in-frame clones, not every one. Clonal size and the V and J genes are those of that table, whereas D and trimming came from the DNA. This sample has tens of thousands of clones; roughly 80% occur once, and the top ten carry around a tenth. The clonotype originates from a human donor in a cohort sampled during active COVID-19. The V and J genes are TRBV6-6 and TRBJ2-5; 8 nucleotides agree with TRBD1. The sample consisted of peripheral blood. The CDR3 nucleotides are TGTGCCAGCAGATTAGGGACAGGACAAGAGACCCAGTACTTC. Translation gives CASRLGTGQETQYF.